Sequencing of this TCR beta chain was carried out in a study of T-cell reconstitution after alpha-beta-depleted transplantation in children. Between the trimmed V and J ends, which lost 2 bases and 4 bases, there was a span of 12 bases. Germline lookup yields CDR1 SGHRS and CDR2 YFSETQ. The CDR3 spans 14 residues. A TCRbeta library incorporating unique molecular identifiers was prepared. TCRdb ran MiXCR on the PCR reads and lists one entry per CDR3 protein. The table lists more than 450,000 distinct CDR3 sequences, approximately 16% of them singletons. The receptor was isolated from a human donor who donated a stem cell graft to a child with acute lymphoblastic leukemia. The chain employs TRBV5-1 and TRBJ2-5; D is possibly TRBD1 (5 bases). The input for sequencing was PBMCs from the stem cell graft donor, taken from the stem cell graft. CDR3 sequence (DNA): TGCGCCAGCAGCTTACGGCAAAGGGGAGAGACCCAGTACTTC. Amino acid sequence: CASSLRQRGETQYF.